Sequencing of this T cell receptor (beta chain) was carried out in a study of T-cell memory formation after mild COVID-19 (dated by TCRdb to the early 2020s). Regarding the study in general: TCR sequence clusters from the two donors were largely donor specific. T-cell clones expanding and contracting after mild COVID-19 in two donors were tracked by longitudinal TCRalpha and TCRbeta repertoire sequencing. Two young, previously healthy adult volunteers made up the cohort, one male and one female. Beyond this particular receptor, the publication reports: Contracting CD4+ clones were located mainly in the CM and EM memory subsets, whereas CD8+ clones were found to be enriched in EMRA. Some responding clones were detected in pre-infection memory, which suggested that pre-existing cross-reactive memory T cells had joined the SARS-CoV-2 response. Only a couple of mild cases were covered by the study, and larger cohorts that include severe cases with pre-infection samples were considered necessary. Balanced CD4/CD8 phenotypes were observed for clones contracting from day 15 to 85, whereas a bias towards CD4+ was observed for a second wave of clones expanding from day 15 to 37. SARS-CoV-2 specificity was not confirmed for the second-wave clones peaking on day 37.

Sequencing took place on an Illumina NovaSeq 6000. cDNA libraries for TCRalpha and TCRbeta were prepared by 5'RACE using constant-segment primers, with sample barcodes and unique molecular identifiers added. RNA was extracted from every sample with Trizol reagent. Library amplification was performed in two PCR steps, and a second sample barcode and Illumina TruSeq adapters were introduced in the second step. Sequencing of libraries was performed on an Illumina NovaSeq with 2 x 150 bp paired-end reads. Turning to the authors' computational methods: Reads were demultiplexed and collapsed into UMI-guided consensus sequences with migec v1.2.7. With mixcr v2.1.11, UMI consensuses were aligned to TRA and TRB V and J templates and assembled into clonotypes. Expanded or contracted clonotypes were those called significant by both edgeR and NoisET, with noise models trained on biological replicates. For edgeR calls, a false discovery rate-adjusted p below 0.01 and a log2 fold-change threshold of 1 were applied. As an exploratory analysis of dynamics, max-normalized trajectories of the 1000 most abundant clonotypes were examined by PCA with hierarchical clustering. Each responding clone was given a CD4 or CD8 phenotype based on the CD4+ and CD8+ repertoires, which had been sequenced separately. TCRdb reworked the public reads: Q25 trimming with fastp, MiXCR clone assembly, productive beta chains retained. Each CDR3 protein appears once, grouped with its most common genes and DNA. These V and J calls are TCRdb output, not the study's own analysis. This sample is represented by around 310,000 distinct CDR3 sequences; more than 20% of them were singletons. The ten most abundant clones make up around 23% of the sample.

The germline V gene yields SGHTA for CDR1 and FQGTGA for CDR2. Trimming removed 5 bases from V and 7 bases from J, leaving 14 bases between the germline ends. The cysteine opens and the phenylalanine closes a CDR3 of 14 amino acids. CDR3 DNA only is kept here, 42 bases in frame from base 1. PBMCs were isolated by Ficoll-Paque density gradient centrifugation. There are a few counts of this clonotype. Its recognized antigen is unknown. No much larger clonotype is one base removed from it; base qualities were not supplied. This TCR was sampled from a man between 18 and 35 years old who had mild COVID-19 (a few samples of this study predate the infection). The sample titles of this study are shuffled in the database, so cell type and time point are left out; the donor was told from shared clones. The V and J segments used are TRBV7-3 and TRBJ2-2; a tentative D match to TRBD1 spans 6 bases. The sequenced sample consisted of PBMCs or a T cell subset sorted from them (not recorded which). CDR3 loop: CASSKDQGFGELFF. The nucleotide sequence is TGTGCCAGCAGCAAGGACCAGGGGTTCGGGGAGCTGTTTTTT.